The present T cell receptor (beta chain) was sequenced within a study of blood T cells in healthy people across ages. With a J-beta primer mix and a sample-barcoded 5' primer, a second PCR ran about 7 to 12 cycles. One entry per CDR3 protein results from TCRdb running MiXCR on the 5' RACE reads. The sample has roughly 730,000 distinct CDR3 sequences, roughly three fifths seen once. This clonotype was counted ten times or more. CDR1 is DFQATT and CDR2 is SNEGSKA in the germline V gene (reference sequence). The CDR3 is made up of 14 amino acids. V lost 0 bases and J lost 5; bases outside the gene matches: 4.

The chain combines TRBV20-1 with TRBJ2-7; the match to TRBD2 covers 10 bases. The TCR originated in a man aged 35-49 years in good health. Input material: blood. CDR3 in amino acids: CSAREPSGSDEQYF. Here the CDR3 DNA reads TGCAGTGCTAGAGAACCTAGCGGGAGCGACGAGCAGTACTTC.